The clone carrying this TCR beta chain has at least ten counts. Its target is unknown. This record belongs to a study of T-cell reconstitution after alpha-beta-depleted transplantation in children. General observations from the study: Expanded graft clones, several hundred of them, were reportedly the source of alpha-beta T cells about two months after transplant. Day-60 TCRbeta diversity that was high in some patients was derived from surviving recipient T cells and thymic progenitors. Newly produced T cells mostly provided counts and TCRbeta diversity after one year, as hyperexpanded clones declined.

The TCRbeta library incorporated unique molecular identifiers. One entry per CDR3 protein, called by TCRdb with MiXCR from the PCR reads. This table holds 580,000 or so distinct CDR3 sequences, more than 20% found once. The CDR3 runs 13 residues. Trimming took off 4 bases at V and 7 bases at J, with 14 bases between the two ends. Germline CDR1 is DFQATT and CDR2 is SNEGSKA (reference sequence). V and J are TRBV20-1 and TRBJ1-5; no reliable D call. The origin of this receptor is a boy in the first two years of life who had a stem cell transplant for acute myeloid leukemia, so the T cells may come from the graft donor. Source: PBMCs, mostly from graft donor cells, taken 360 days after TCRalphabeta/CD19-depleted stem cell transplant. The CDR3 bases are TGCAGTGCTATTATTCCACCGGCCCAGCCCCAGCATTTT. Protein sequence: CSAIIPPAQPQHF.